The TCR beta chain under discussion was sequenced for a study of CD8 T cells in ankylosing spondylitis. Study results and caveats: Fewer than ten highly homologous variants made up a TCR beta motif that seemed to typify ankylosing spondylitis blood.

For this clonotype: Its antigen is not known.

Molecular-barcoded quantitative 5'-RACE produced these TCR beta libraries. TCRdb passed the 5' RACE reads through MiXCR, listing each CDR3 protein once. The data show about 200,000 distinct CDR3 sequences, 5.5% to 7.5% seen once. Germline CDR1 and CDR2: DFQATT and SNEGSKA (reference sequence). CDR3 length: 15 amino acids. V was pared by 2 bases and J by 4 bases, with 17 bases between. Sequences were obtained from blood, either unsorted or a sorted T cell fraction (not recorded which). J is TRBJ1-2 and V is TRBV20-1, with a tentative D call TRBD1 (5 bases). The sequence was collected from a male donor with ankylosing spondylitis. The CDR3 DNA follows: TGCAGTGCTAGAATCCCGGCGGGGCCCTTCTATGGCTACACCTTC. The encoded protein is CSARIPAGPFYGYTF.